These 6 T cell receptor beta chains share one sample of origin, sequenced in a study of T cells after yellow fever vaccination. TCRdb called the 5' RACE reads again in MiXCR, with one record for every CDR3 protein. The sample has about 330,000 distinct CDR3 sequences, approximately 4% seen once; the top ten hold approximately 25%. Sequencing used PBMCs, obtained 5 days after the yellow fever booster vaccination. The receptors stem from a man younger than 35 who received the YFV17D yellow fever vaccine.

This clonotype was seen many times. V and J are TRBV6-6 and TRBJ2-5; maybe TRBD2 (5 bases). V was clipped by 5 bases and J by 4 bases, with 8 bases between them. This CDR3 comprises 12 residues. Looked up from germline, CDR1 is MNHNY and CDR2 is SVGAGI (reference sequence). The CDR3 sequence is CASSPAVETQYF. CDR3 DNA: TGTGCCAGCAGTCCAGCGGTAGAGACCCAGTACTTC.

This clonotype was seen a handful of times. This chain uses TRBV7-2 with TRBJ1-5; 7 bases agree with TRBD1. The CDR3 has 18 amino acids. J gave up 4 bases and V 3 bases, and 15 bases lay outside the gene matches. Germline V gives CDR1 SGHTA, CDR2 FQGNSA. As DNA, the CDR3 is TGTGCCAGCAGCTTTGCCCCAATCAGACAGGGTGGTAATCAGCCCCAGCATTTT. Translation gives CASSFAPIRQGGNQPQHF.

This clonotype turned up a few times. The CDR3 loop reads CASSPGHSTDTQYF. CDR3 nucleotide sequence: TGTGCCAGCAGTCCAGGACACAGCACAGATACGCAGTATTTT. This chain joins TRBV6-6 and TRBJ2-3; a weak D match, TRBD1 (5 bases). Germline CDR1 and CDR2: MNHNY and SVGAGI (reference sequence). Trimming stripped 5 bases from V and 0 bases from J, with 9 bases between. The CDR3 consists of 14 residues.

The chain uses TRBV6-6 and TRBJ1-1; no clear D. Trimming removed 1 base from V and 7 bases from J, with 4 bases in between. The CDR3 is made up of 11 amino acids. In germline, CDR1 is MNHNY, CDR2 SVGAGI (reference sequence). CDR3 sequence (DNA): TGTGCCAGCAGTTACTTCATTGAAGCTTTCTTT. Protein product: CASSYFIEAFF.

This clonotype appeared many times. The genes are TRBV5-8 and TRBJ2-7; either TRBD1 or TRBD2 may supply D (5 bases each). Per germline, CDR1 SGHTS and CDR2 YDEGEE. V was cut by 4 bases and J by 0 bases, with 14 bases left in between. This CDR3 region has 15 residues. DNA of the CDR3: TGTGCCAGCAGCGTCGGGACCAGAAGCTCCTACGAGCAGTACGTC. Protein sequence: CASSVGTRSSYEQYV.

This clonotype was seen at least ten times. The V gene is TRBV11-2, the J gene TRBJ2-7, with D perhaps matching TRBD1 (6 bases). Germline-derived CDR1 and CDR2 are SGHAT and FQNNGV. CDR3 length equals 12 residues. Trimming took off 7 bases at V and 6 bases at J, with 13 bases between the two ends. DNA for the CDR3: TGTGCCAGCAATAACAGGGACGGCGAGCAGTACGTC. This gives the protein CASNNRDGEQYV.